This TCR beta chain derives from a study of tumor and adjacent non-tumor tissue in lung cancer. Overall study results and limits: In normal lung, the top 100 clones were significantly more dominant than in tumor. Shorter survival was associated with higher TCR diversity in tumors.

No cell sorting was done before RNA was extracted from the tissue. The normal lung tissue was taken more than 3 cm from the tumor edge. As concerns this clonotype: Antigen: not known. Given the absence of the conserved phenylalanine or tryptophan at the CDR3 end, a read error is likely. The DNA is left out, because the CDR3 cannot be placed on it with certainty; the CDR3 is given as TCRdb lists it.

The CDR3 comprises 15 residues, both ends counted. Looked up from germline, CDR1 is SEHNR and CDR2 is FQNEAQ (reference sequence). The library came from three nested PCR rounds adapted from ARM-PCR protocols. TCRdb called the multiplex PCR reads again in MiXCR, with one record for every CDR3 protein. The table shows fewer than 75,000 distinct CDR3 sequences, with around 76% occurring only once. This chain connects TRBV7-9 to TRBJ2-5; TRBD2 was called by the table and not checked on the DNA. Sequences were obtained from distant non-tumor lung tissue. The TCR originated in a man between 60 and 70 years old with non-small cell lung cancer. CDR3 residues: CASSLSAGGGETHYL.